Presented here are 3 T cell receptor beta chains from one specimen sequenced in a study of HIV-infected children after antiretroviral therapy interruption. Unique molecular identifiers were included in an RNA-based 3' RACE TCR library. TCRdb itself ran the 3' RACE reads through MiXCR, one entry per CDR3 protein. Found here are about 83,000 distinct CDR3 sequences, approximately 6.9% of them singletons; the top ten hold roughly 1.1%. Treatment denoted: PENTA 11 planned treatment interruption arm or continuous ART arm. The sequencing here drew on CD45RA+ CD4+ T cells from PBMCs, pooled from several time points, taken from a donor given antiretroviral therapy, either interrupted or continuous. Subset denoted: naive CD4+ CD45RA+ CD45RO- T cells. The receptors originated from a pool of human donors with HIV.

Of note for this clonotype: Just one base apart from a much larger clone, this may be a read error. This rearrangement joins TRBV9 to TRBJ2-5, with 7 bases lining up with TRBD1. This CDR3 is 15 amino acids long. Germline V gives CDR1 SGDLS, CDR2 YYNGEE. Here the CDR3 reads CASSRGGWGQDTQYF. The DNA for the CDR3 is TGTGCCAGCAGCAGAGGGGGCTGGGGCCAAGATACCCAGTACTTC.

This clonotype was picked up many times. V gene TRBV6-6 combines with J gene TRBJ1-5; 7 positions match TRBD1. V lost 6 bases to trimming and J lost 4 bases; unmatched junction nucleotides: 6. From germline, CDR1 is MNHNY and CDR2 SVGAGI (reference sequence). This CDR3 comprises 14 residues. Here the CDR3 reads CASSHGTENQPQHF. CDR3 DNA sequence: TGTGCCAGCAGCCACGGGACAGAAAATCAGCCCCAGCATTTT.

This clonotype was seen many times. The rearrangement uses TRBV7-2 and TRBJ2-3, with D perhaps matching TRBD1 (6 bases). V lost 6 bases, J lost 5 bases, and 15 bases lay in between. This CDR3 is 14 amino acids long. Germline-derived CDR1 and CDR2 are SGHTA and FQGNSA. CDR3 in DNA: TGTGCCAGCAGGCCTACTTGGACAGAAGATACGCAGTATTTT. Protein product: CASRPTWTEDTQYF.